This T cell receptor beta chain originates from a study of cytomegalovirus exposure and HLA in healthy donors (dated by TCRdb to the late 2010s). Looking at the study overall: According to an earlier analysis of around 600 of the donors, about 179 million T cells yielded 95 million to 140 million unique TCR beta sequences and about 300 Gb of sequence data. Around 300 gigabases of sequencing data and approximately 84 million unique TCR sequences were included in an early release covering under 650 HLA-typed donors. The number of donors typed differed by locus, with roughly 620-640 for A, B, C, DRB1 and DQB1, 522 for DQA1, about 610 for DPA1, and around 460 for DPB1. A later analysis re-examined previously published TCR beta repertoires from about 670 donors and added high-resolution HLA genotyping to investigate patterns of TCR occurrence. The study used immunosequencing to profile the T cell repertoires of several hundred subjects and linked those repertoires to cytomegalovirus serostatus. Several DR-DQ haplotypes were treated as single units for association and clustering because of strong linkage in the cohort. HLA typing covered class I and class II loci at four-digit resolution. High-throughput TCR immunosequencing, statistical association of individual TCRs with disease status, and machine learning were combined to predict cytomegalovirus infection status. Donor age, sex, ethnicity and CMV serostatus were compiled together with the repertoire data. Genome-wide SNP genotypes for about three fifths of the roughly 670 donors were used in a later genetic analysis, which treated that subset as a discovery cohort. Among a few hundred genotyped donors of the cohort, an average of roughly 240,000 unique TCR beta nucleotide sequences were sequenced per donor, around 20% of them non-productive. Besides the first cohort of roughly 640 subjects, a separate validation cohort made up of over 100 different subjects was used. All discovery cohort repertoires had been generated using a single sequencing platform. The study aimed to test whether cataloging public T cell receptors could reveal signatures of past pathogen exposure. An earlier analysis of fewer than 750 of the donors used high-throughput TCR beta sequencing to judge whether each TCR beta V gene segment behaved as functional or pseudogenic. The genetic ancestry cluster associated with self-reported Caucasian donors included 80% to 90% of the approximately 410 genotyped donors. The later analysis used no new phenotypic data to find candidate immune exposures, relying instead on TCR beta sequences and their occurrence across donors.

What the research found in general, with its limitations: The classifier was reported to diagnose cytomegalovirus status with high specificity and sensitivity in both the original and validation cohorts. In a later analysis, HLA-associated TCR beta chains showed more clonal expansion and lower generation probabilities than non-associated chains that were equally common. Strong co-occurrence of HLA alleles, especially DR and DQ, made assigning TCR associations to individual alleles difficult. A later genetic analysis associated a missense DCLRE1C variant with V-gene and J-gene trimming of TCR beta chains, and an independent cohort replicated the association. A later genetic analysis reported fewer N-insertions in productive TCRs among donors in an Asian-associated ancestry cluster than the roughly 620-donor mean. Because HLA typing was missing for some donors at each locus, association tests included only the typed subset. The authors suggested that the approach could potentially be generalized to other disease states and immunological phenotypes. Linkage disequilibrium might explain the correlated functional status among segregating V segments, but an unknown experimental factor could not be excluded. Most TCR sequences were observed very rarely across donors, whereas some public TCRs were present in many individuals. This cohort had only TCR beta chains sequenced, and the lack of alpha or paired-chain data limited which features could be detected. An earlier analysis of around 600 of the donors showed that most TCR beta V segments appeared in productive rearrangements either about 87% or about 30% of the time, which broadly matched IMGT annotations. The presence/absence analyses assumed that sequencing depth was roughly uniform across donors, and that assumption may not be true. A later analysis associated 16,951 TCR beta sequences with specific HLA alleles at a false discovery rate of 0.05. A later analysis found that TCR association rates varied across HLA loci, with DRB1 alleles showing the most associated TCRs and HLA-C alleles the fewest. The earlier analysis of 587 of the donors excluded seventeen rarely observed V segments, including chromosome 9 orphons, because counts were too low. A further reported finding was that TCR beta sequences accurately predicted the HLA-A and HLA-B alleles for most subjects in the first cohort. A few of the identified cytomegalovirus-associated TCR beta chains were confirmed in vitro to be specific for cytomegalovirus antigens. Some IMGT-functional V segments, including TRBV6-2 and TRBV6-3, could not be distinguished by the 87-base-pair reads and were therefore excluded. Immune exposure information for the cohort was limited to CMV serostatus. A group of highly shared sequence variants was considered likely to be a technical artifact of the sequencing pipeline. A total of some 180 TCR beta chains were listed by the study as associated with cytomegalovirus. A later analysis found that most CMV-associated TCR beta chains appeared HLA-restricted, with HLA associations seemingly driven largely by CMV exposure. Several of the top co-occurrence clusters appeared to be linked to parvovirus B19, influenza, CMV and Epstein-Barr virus, according to a later analysis.

V was cut back by 4 bases and J by 3 bases, leaving a gap of 13 bases between them. CDR3 length: 14 amino acids, cysteine to phenylalanine. Just CDR3 DNA is preserved here, 42 bases in frame from base 1. CDR1 and CDR2 are read off the germline V gene as SGDLS and YYNGEE. The cohort comprised more than 550 healthy bone marrow donors. At the time of sampling, every cohort member was nominally healthy, though immune exposures that went unrecorded were likely present. The donor was CMV seronegative and belonged to the group of 350 or so seronegative cohort members. Each donor provided a peripheral blood sample, and peripheral blood mononuclear cells were used for TCR beta sequencing. Genomic DNA extraction from the blood cell samples was performed with the Qiagen DNeasy Blood Extraction Kit. The library was obtained by the immunoSEQ multiplex PCR assay. A mixture of 60 forward primers for TCR Vbeta segments and 13 reverse primers for TCR Jbeta segments was used in the multiplex PCR. The CDR3 region of rearranged TCR beta genes was amplified from genomic DNA by a multiplex PCR assay. The Illumina HiSeq System was used to sequence the amplified TCR beta libraries as 87-base-pair reads. As for how the authors treated the data: In a later analysis, about 80 million unique TCR beta chains were counted across the roughly 610 repertoires, and approximately 11 million of these chains were shared by at least two donors. To remove PCR and sequencing errors, raw reads were error-corrected and collapsed into unique sequences using a nearest-neighbor algorithm that merged closely related sequences. CDR3 sequences were aligned to IMGT reference sequences to assign V, D and J gene segments. For a sequence to be retained, a match of at least six nucleotides was required to both a V gene segment and a J gene segment. A rearrangement counted as productive if the CDR3 had no stop codons and remained in frame with V and J, and every other rearrangement counted as non-productive. Following IMGT convention, CDR3 was defined as the stretch from the second conserved V-encoded cysteine up to the conserved J-encoded phenylalanine. The earlier analysis of 500 to 750 of the donors excluded any sequence lacking an unambiguous match to a single V gene segment. An earlier analysis of around 600 of the donors classified V segments as functional when productive rearrangements were above 56.7% and as segregating when the standard deviation between donors was above 5%. A statistical classification framework was built to diagnose cytomegalovirus status from the catalog of TCR beta chain sequences. A later analysis assigned V and J genes by comparing TCR nucleotide sequences with IMGT/GENE-DB human TR gene sequences. In a later analysis, CDR3 sequences and most-parsimonious VDJ recombination scenarios were assigned using the TCRdist pipeline. In a later analysis, each TCR beta chain was defined by its CDR3 amino acid sequence together with its V-gene family, and reads without a unique V-gene family were excluded. In a later analysis, approximately 590 highly shared, low-generation-probability nucleotide sequences were removed to address suspected cross-contamination and a sequencing artifact. In a later analysis, a clonal expansion index was calculated for each public chain from normalized within-repertoire ranks of inferred template counts. Generation probabilities in a later analysis came from a VDJ recombination model fitted to out-of-frame rearrangements, and those results were checked against IGoR. Hypergeometric tests were used in a later analysis to score TCR-TCR, TCR-HLA and TCR-CMV co-occurrence, with a repertoire-size bias correction applied to the TCR pairs. False discovery rates were estimated in a later analysis by permuting HLA or CMV assignments 20 times. In a later analysis, co-occurring TCRs were grouped using DBSCAN, with TCRdist sequence similarity added in when clustering inside HLA-allele-positive subsets. Repertoires with fewer than 30,000 or more than 120,000 public chains, plus five repertoires with anomalous nucleotide sharing, were excluded from co-occurrence clustering. What TCRdb holds here is the immuneACCESS table cut down to in-frame rearrangements. Part of the clones is not present; checked against another copy, under half of the missing clones reflect an unresolved V gene, and the others are unexplained. The V and J calls and the clone size are those of that table, but D and trimming were determined from the DNA. The table for this sample lists some 170,000 clones; 87% of them were counted only once. The biggest ten clones account for 0.85% of the sample.

Worth noting for this clone: No cognate antigen has been identified for it. Within one base of it there is no much larger clone, and no base qualities were kept.

The chain employs TRBV9 and TRBJ2-5; no D gene is confidently identified. The material sequenced was PBMCs. This receptor was taken from a woman aged 25 to 45 in good health and CMV-seronegative. The CDR3 in this case is CASSPLGLEETQYF. The DNA reads TGTGCCAGCAGCCCCCTCGGGTTGGAAGAGACCCAGTACTTC.